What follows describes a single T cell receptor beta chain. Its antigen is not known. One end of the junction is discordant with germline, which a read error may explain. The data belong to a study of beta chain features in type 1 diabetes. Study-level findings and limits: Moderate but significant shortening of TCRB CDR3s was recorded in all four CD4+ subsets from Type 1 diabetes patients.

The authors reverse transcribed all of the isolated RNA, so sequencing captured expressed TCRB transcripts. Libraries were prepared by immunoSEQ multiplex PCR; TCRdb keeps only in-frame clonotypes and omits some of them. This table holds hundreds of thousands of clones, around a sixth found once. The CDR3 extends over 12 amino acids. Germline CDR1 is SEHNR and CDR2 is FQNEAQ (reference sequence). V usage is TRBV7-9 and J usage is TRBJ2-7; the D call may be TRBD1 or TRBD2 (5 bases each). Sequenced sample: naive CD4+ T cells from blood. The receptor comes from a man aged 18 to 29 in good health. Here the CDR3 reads CASSLEVKGPLF. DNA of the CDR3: TGTGCCAGCAGCTTAGAAGTTAAGGGACCGCTCTTC.